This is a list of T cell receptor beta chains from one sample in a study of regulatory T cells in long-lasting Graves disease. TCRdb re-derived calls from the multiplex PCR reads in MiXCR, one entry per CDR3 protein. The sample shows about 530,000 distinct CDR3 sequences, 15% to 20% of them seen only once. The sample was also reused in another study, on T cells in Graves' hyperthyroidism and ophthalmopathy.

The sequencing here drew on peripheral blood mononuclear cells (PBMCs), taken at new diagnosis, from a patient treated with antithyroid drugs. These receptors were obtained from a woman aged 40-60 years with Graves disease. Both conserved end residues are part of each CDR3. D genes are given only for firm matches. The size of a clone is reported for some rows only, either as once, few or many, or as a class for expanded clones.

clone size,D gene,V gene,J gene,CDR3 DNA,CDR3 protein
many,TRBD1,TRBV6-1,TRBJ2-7,TGTGCCAGCAGTGGGTACAGGGGTTACGAGCAGTACTTC,CASSGYRGYEQYF
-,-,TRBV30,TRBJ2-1,TGTGCCTGGAGCGCCCTTAGCGGTCTGGGGAATGAGCAGTTCTTC,CAWSALSGLGNEQFF
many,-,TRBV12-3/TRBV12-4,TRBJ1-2,TGTGCCAGCAGTTTTCTCGGACGGTTTAGGGCGAACTATGGCTACACCTTC,CASSFLGRFRANYGYTF
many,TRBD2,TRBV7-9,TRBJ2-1,TGTGCCAGCAGCTCGGGACTAGCGGGGCACAATGAGCAGTTCTTC,CASSSGLAGHNEQFF
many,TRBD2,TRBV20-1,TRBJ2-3,TGCAGTGCTAGAGGCGGGGGATGGAGAGATACGCAGTATTTT,CSARGGGWRDTQYF
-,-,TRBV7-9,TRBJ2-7,TGTGCCAGCAGCTTAGAGGCGCAGGACATCGGCTCCGAGCAGTACTTC,CASSLEAQDIGSEQYF
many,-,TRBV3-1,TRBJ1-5,TGTGCCAGCAGCGATACCACAACTAGCAATCAGCCCCAGCATTTT,CASSDTTTSNQPQHF
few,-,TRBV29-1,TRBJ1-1,TGCAGCGTTGACCCGGGGACTGAAGCTTTCTTT,CSVDPGTEAFF
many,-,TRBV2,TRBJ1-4,TGTGCCAGCAGAGGGTCTGCAACTAATGAAAAACTGTTTTTT,CASRGSATNEKLFF
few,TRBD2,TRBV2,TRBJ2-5,TGTGCCAGCAGGCGGGCTAGCGGGGGGCGAGACCAAGAGACCCAGTACTTC,CASRRASGGRDQETQYF
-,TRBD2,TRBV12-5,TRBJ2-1,TGTGCTAGTGGTTCGCGACTAGCCGGGAAATCAAATGAGCAGTTCTTC,CASGSRLAGKSNEQFF
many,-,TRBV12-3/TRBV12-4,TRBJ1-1,TGTGCCAGCAGTCAGTACAACAGGGCCTTGAACACTGAAGCTTTCTTT,CASSQYNRALNTEAFF
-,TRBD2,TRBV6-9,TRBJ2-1,TGTGCCAGCAGTTCGACCCTCCCGACTAGCGCGGAGCAGTTCTTC,CASSSTLPTSAEQFF
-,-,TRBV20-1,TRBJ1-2,TGCAGTGCTAGTCCAGGGTATGGCTACACCTTC,CSASPGYGYTF
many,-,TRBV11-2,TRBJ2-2,TGTGCCAGCAGCAAATTGTTTTTTCGGCAGGGAGGTCATCCCGGGGAGCTGTTTTTT,CASSKLFFRQGGHPGELFF
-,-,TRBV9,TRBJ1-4,TGTGCCAGCAGCGTAGCGCCCTCGAGAGATGAAAAACTGTTTTTT,CASSVAPSRDEKLFF
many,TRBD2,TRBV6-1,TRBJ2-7,TGTGCCAGCAGTCGGGCTAGCGGGGCCCGGCAATCCTACGAGCAGTACTTC,CASSRASGARQSYEQYF
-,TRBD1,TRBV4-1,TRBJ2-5,TGCGCCAGCAGCCGGGAACTCTCGAGGGGGCGAGGGGAGACCCAGTACTTC,CASSRELSRGRGETQYF
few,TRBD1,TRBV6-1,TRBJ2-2,TGTGCCAGCCTTAAGGGACAGGGGGCAGTCGGGGAGCTGTTTTTT,CASLKGQGAVGELFF
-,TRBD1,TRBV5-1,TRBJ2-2,TGCGCCAGCAGCGGACAGGGTATCCCCGGGGAGCTGTTTTTT,CASSGQGIPGELFF
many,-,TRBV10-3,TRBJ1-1,TGTGCCATCAGTGGAATCGGGGGGCAGACTGAAGCTTTCTTT,CAISGIGGQTEAFF
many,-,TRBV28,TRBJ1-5,TGTGCCACCAGGAGGGGGGGGACACATCAGCCCCAGCATTTT,CATRRGGTHQPQHF
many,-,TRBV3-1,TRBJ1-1,TGTGCCAGCAGCCAAGGAGATGGGACTGAAGCTTTCTTT,CASSQGDGTEAFF
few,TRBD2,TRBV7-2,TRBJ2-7,TGTGCCAGCAGCTTAGAGGGGCTAGCGGCCCCCTACGAGCAGTACTTC,CASSLEGLAAPYEQYF
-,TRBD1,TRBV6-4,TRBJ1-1,TGTGCCAGCAGTTACTCGACCGGACAGGGAGAAACTGAAGCTTTCTTT,CASSYSTGQGETEAFF
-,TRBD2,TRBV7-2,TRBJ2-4,TGTGCCAGCAGCTTTCGGGGGGGCCCGCAGAGGAACATTCAGTACTTC,CASSFRGGPQRNIQYF
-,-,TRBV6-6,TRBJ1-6,TGTGCCAGCAGTTACTCGGAGCCACCCTCAAATTCACCCCTCCACTTT,CASSYSEPPSNSPLHF
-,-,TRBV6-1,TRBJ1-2,TGTGCCAGCACGGGGAAGCGGGGCAGCCTCTATGGCTACACCTTC,CASTGKRGSLYGYTF
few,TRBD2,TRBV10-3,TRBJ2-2,TGTGCCATCAGTGATGTGGGACTAGCGGGGGCCAACACCGGGGAGCTGTTTTTT,CAISDVGLAGANTGELFF
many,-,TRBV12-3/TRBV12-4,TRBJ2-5,TGTGCCAGCAGTGATCCGACGGGGGAGACCCAGTACTTC,CASSDPTGETQYF
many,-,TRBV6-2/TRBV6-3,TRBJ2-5,TGTGCCAGCAGTCCAAGAATCGGGCAAGAGACCCAGTACTTC,CASSPRIGQETQYF
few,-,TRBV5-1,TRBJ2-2,TGCGCCAGCAGTCGGGCCACTCTGAACACCGGGGAGCTGTTTTTT,CASSRATLNTGELFF
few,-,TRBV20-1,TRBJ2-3,TGCAGTGCTCGCGCCAGGGAATCCACAGATACGCAGTATTTT,CSARARESTDTQYF
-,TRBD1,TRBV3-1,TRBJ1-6,TGTGCCAGCAGGCACAGGGGGCAACATAATTCACCCCTCCACTTT,CASRHRGQHNSPLHF
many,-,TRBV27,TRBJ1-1,TGTGCCAGCAGTCCCAACTTCAGGGATGACACTGAAGCTTTCTTT,CASSPNFRDDTEAFF
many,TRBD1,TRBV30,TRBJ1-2,TGTGCCTGGCTCAGGGGGATCTATGGCTACACCTTC,CAWLRGIYGYTF
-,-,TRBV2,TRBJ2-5,TGTGCCAGCAGTGAAGCGCGCACGGCAGAGACCCAGTACTTC,CASSEARTAETQYF
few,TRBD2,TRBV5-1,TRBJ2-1,TGCGCCAGCTCCCCCAACAGCGGGGGTACGAATGAGCAGTTCTTC,CASSPNSGGTNEQFF
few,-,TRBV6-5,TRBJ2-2,TGTGCCAGCAGTTATAGTCACACCGGGGAGCTGTTTTTT,CASSYSHTGELFF
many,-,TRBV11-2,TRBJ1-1,TGTGCCAGCAGCTTATTTGGGAAGAGCACTGAAGCTTTCTTT,CASSLFGKSTEAFF
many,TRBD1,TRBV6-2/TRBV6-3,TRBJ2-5,TGTGCCAGCAGTTACCAAGGGACAGGAGTACCACAAGAGACCCAGTACTTC,CASSYQGTGVPQETQYF
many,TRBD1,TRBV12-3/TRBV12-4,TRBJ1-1,TGTGCCAGCAGTTTCCAGGGGGCACACACTGAAGCTTTCTTT,CASSFQGAHTEAFF
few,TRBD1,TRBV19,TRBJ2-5,TGTGCCACCCAAGACAGGGCCGACGGGACCCAGTACTTC,CATQDRADGTQYF
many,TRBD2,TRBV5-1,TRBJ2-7,TGCGCCAGCAGCTTAACTAGCGGGCCCTCCTACGAGCAGTACTTC,CASSLTSGPSYEQYF
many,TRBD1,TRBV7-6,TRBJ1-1,TGTGCCAGCAGCTTAATGGGGACAGCAAACACTGAAGCTTTCTTT,CASSLMGTANTEAFF
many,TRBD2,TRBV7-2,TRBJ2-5,TGTGCCAGCAGCCGACTAACTAGCGGGGGGGATGAGACCCAGTACTTC,CASSRLTSGGDETQYF
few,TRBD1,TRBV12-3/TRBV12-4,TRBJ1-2,TGTGCCAGCAGAAAGGGACAGAACTATGGCTACACCTTC,CASRKGQNYGYTF
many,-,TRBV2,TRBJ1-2,TGTGCCAGCAGTGGAACTAACTATGGCTACACCTTC,CASSGTNYGYTF
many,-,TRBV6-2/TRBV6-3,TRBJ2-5,TGTGCCAGCAGTTATTCCTCAGGCCCGAGGGAGACCCAGTACTTC,CASSYSSGPRETQYF
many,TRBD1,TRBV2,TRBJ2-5,TGTGCCAGCAACGGGGACAGGGGGGTGTGGAAGACCCAGTACTTC,CASNGDRGVWKTQYF
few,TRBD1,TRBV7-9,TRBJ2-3,TGTGCCAGCAGCCCACCAAGGACAGGGCCTGCCACAGATACGCAGTATTTT,CASSPPRTGPATDTQYF
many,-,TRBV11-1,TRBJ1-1,TGTGCCAGCAGCATGACCGGGGGCGCGGAGACTGAAGCTTTCTTT,CASSMTGGAETEAFF
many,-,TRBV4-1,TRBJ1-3,TGCGCCAGCAGCCAAGACGATATGGTCGCGGCAAAGGGAAACACCATATATTTT,CASSQDDMVAAKGNTIYF
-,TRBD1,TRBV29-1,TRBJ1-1,TGCAGCGGGGGGGGACAGTCCAACACTGAAGCTTTCTTT,CSGGGQSNTEAFF
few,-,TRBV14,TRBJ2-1,TGTGCCAGCAGCCCTGCTAGGGTTGAGCAGTTCTTC,CASSPARVEQFF
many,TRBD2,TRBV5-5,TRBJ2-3,TGTGCCAGCAGCTTGGTACTGGTGAGCGGGGTCACAGATACGCAGTATTTT,CASSLVLVSGVTDTQYF
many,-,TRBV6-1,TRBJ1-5,TGTGCCAGCAGTGAAGCGGTGGCATCTGAACAGCCCCAGCATTTT,CASSEAVASEQPQHF
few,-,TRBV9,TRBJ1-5,TGTGCCAGCAGCGTAGCCGGGGGGGATCAGCCCCAGCATTTT,CASSVAGGDQPQHF
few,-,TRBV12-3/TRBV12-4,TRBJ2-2,TGTGCCAGCACCGCAGGGCCCGGGGAGCTGTTTTTT,CASTAGPGELFF
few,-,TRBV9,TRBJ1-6,TGTGCCAGCAGCGTAACGGCAGGGTCGGGGGATTCACCCCTCCACTTT,CASSVTAGSGDSPLHF